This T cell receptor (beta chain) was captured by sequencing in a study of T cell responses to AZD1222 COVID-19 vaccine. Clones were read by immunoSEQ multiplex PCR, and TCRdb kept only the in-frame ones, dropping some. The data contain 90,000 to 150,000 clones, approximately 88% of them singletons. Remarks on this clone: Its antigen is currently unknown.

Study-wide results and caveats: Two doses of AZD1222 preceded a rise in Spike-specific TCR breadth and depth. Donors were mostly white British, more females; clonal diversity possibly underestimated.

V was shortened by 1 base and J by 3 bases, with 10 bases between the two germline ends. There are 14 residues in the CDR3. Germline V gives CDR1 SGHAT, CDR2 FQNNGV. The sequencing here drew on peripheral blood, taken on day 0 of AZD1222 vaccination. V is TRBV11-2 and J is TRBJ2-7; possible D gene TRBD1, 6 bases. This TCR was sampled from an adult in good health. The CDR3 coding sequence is TGTGCCAGCAGCTTAGCACAGGGTGTCTACGAGCAGTACTTC. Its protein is CASSLAQGVYEQYF.